The 20 T cell receptor beta chains listed next were all sequenced from one sample in a study of blood T cell repertoires in COVID-19. Generated by immunoSEQ multiplex PCR, the TCRdb table keeps only in-frame clones and is missing some. The sample lists roughly 150,000 clones, 85% to 90% occurring once. Sequenced material: peripheral blood. The receptors derive from a young man with COVID-19, enrolled during active disease.

The CDR3 spells CASSNPGLAGGSKQFF. In nucleotides, the CDR3 is TGTGCCAGCAGCAATCCGGGACTAGCGGGTGGGAGCAAGCAGTTCTTC. V usage is TRBV28 and J usage is TRBJ2-1, with 12 positions matching TRBD2. V trimming: 6 bases; J trimming: 11 bases; junction bases outside the gene matches: 14. This CDR3 contains 16 residues. The V gene's germline CDR1 is MDHEN and CDR2 SYDVKM.

The chain carries TRBV7-9 and TRBJ2-7; 9 bases fit TRBD2. Germline CDR1 SEHNR, CDR2 FQNEAQ (reference sequence). Losses at the gene ends were 3 bases for V and 7 bases for J; bases not matched to a gene: 4. The CDR3 loop spans 13 amino acids. The DNA of the CDR3 is TGTGCCAGCAGCTTGGGACTAGCTGGGGAGCAGTACTTC. This gives the protein CASSLGLAGEQYF. Combining the CDR3 with reference TRBV7-9 and TRBJ2-7 gives the whole variable domain DTGVSQNPRHKITKRGQNVTFRCDPISEHNRLYWYRQTLGQGPEFLTYFQNEAQLEKSRLLSDRFSAERPKGSFSTLEIQRTEQGDSAMYLCASSLGLAGEQYFGPGTRLTVT.

The chain employs TRBV6-5 and TRBJ1-6; a possible D gene is TRBD1 (5 bases). Trimming left V 0 bases short and J 10 bases short, with 16 bases between. The CDR3 length is 16 residues. Germline V gene lookup returns CDR1 MNHEY and CDR2 SVGAGI. CDR3 residues: CASSYSFGRAGSPLHF. The CDR3 DNA reads TGTGCCAGCAGTTACTCGTTCGGCAGGGCAGGGTCACCCCTCCACTTT.

This clone was recorded only once. J is TRBJ2-7 and V is TRBV6-1, with a weak D call TRBD1 (6 bases). Trimming left V 0 bases short and J 2 bases short, with 8 bases between. From germline, CDR1 is MNHNS and CDR2 SASEGT. The length of the CDR3 is 14 residues. The CDR3: CASSEAGGAYEQYF. CDR3 nucleotide sequence: TGTGCCAGCAGTGAAGCAGGGGGTGCCTACGAGCAGTACTTC.

The chain is built from TRBV11-1 and TRBJ1-5; 8 nucleotides agree with TRBD1. The CDR3 covers 14 residues. With 2 bases clipped from V and 5 bases from J, the junction kept 2 bases outside the gene matches. Germline CDR1 SGHAT, CDR2 FQDESV (reference sequence). The DNA for the CDR3 is TGTGCCAGCAGCTTAAGGACAGGGCATCAGCCCCAGCATTTT. Translated: CASSLRTGHQPQHF.

The V and J genes are TRBV10-3 and TRBJ1-1; the D is unclear. The CDR3 is made up of 11 amino acids. CDR1 and CDR2 from the germline V gene are ENHRY and SYGVKD. Deletions cut 5 bases from V and 11 bases from J, with 12 bases between. CDR3 bases: TGTGCCATCAGTAGCGGGAGGGAGGCTTTCTTT. This encodes CAISSGREAFF.

This chain uses TRBV6-2 or TRBV6-3 with TRBJ2-2, with D perhaps matching TRBD2 (6 bases). CDR1 and CDR2 from the germline V gene are MNHEY and SVGEGT. This CDR3 is built from 18 residues. With 4 bases removed from V and 3 bases from J, the gap between germline ends came to 21 bases. CDR3 sequence reads: CASSSGDTELAHTGELFF. CDR3 DNA: TGTGCCAGCAGTTCGGGTGATACCGAACTAGCTCACACCGGGGAGCTGTTTTTT.

The chain employs TRBV6-2 or TRBV6-3 and TRBJ1-1, with TRBD1 matching over 9 bases. There are 13 residues in the CDR3. V lost 5 bases and J lost 7; bases outside the gene matches: 5. Germline V CDR1 and CDR2: MNHEY, SVGEGT. The CDR3 DNA reads TGTGCCAGCAGTATAGGGACAGGGCTTGAAGCTTTCTTT. Translating it yields CASSIGTGLEAFF.

The rearrangement links TRBV27 to TRBJ2-1; TRBD2 is a possible D gene (5 bases). Between the trimmed V and J ends, which lost 4 bases and 6 bases, there was a span of 16 bases. Germline CDR1 MNHEY, CDR2 SMNVEV (reference sequence). The length of the CDR3 is 15 residues. The CDR3 is CASSSHQVGGNEQFF. The CDR3 nucleotides are TGTGCCAGCAGTTCCCACCAGGTCGGAGGCAATGAGCAGTTCTTC.

CDR3 loop: CSAWQATNSEQYF. The CDR3 region has the DNA TGCAGCGCTTGGCAGGCGACCAATTCCGAGCAGTACTTC. J is TRBJ2-7 and V is TRBV29-1; no reliable D call. Trimming stripped 7 bases from V and 6 bases from J, with 19 bases between. CDR3 length: 13 amino acids. Germline lookup yields CDR1 SQVTM and CDR2 ANQGSEA.

This sequence joins TRBV29-1 and TRBJ2-1, with 9 bases lining up with TRBD2. Germline loops: CDR1 SQVTM, CDR2 ANQGSEA. After removal of 3 bases from V and 9 bases from J, the junction contained 15 bases not matched to a gene. The CDR3 extends over 16 amino acids. CDR3 DNA sequence: TGCAGCGTTGAGGGCGCTAGCGGGAAAAGTAGAGGTGAGCAGTTCTTC. Its protein is CSVEGASGKSRGEQFF.

The rearrangement links TRBV2 to TRBJ2-3; D gene uncertain. Looked up from germline, CDR1 is SNHLY and CDR2 is FYNNEI. Trimming removed 5 bases at V and 6 bases at J, with 9 bases between. The CDR3 contains 12 residues. CDR3 in amino acids: CASSRLADTQYF. The CDR3, as DNA: TGTGCCAGCAGTCGACTTGCGGATACGCAGTATTTT. Supplemented by reference TRBV2 and TRBJ2-3, the full variable domain reads EPEVTQTPSHQVTQMGQEVILRCVPISNHLYFYWYRQILGQKVEFLVSFYNNEISEKSEIFDDQFSVERPDGSNFTLKIRSTKLEDSAMYFCASSRLADTQYFGPGTRLTVL.

This rearrangement joins TRBV29-1 to TRBJ1-2; 7 nucleotides line up with TRBD1. CDR1 and CDR2 (germline): SQVTM, ANQGSEA. Trimming removed 4 bases from V and 6 bases from J; junction bases left unmatched: 2. The CDR3 runs to 11 residues. DNA of the CDR3: TGCAGCGTTGGACAGGGAGATGGCTACACCTTC. It codes for CSVGQGDGYTF.

The CDR3 DNA is TGTGCCAGCAGTATACAGCGGGAAGGGGAGCAGTACTTC. Amino acid sequence: CASSIQREGEQYF. The genes are TRBV12-3 or TRBV12-4 and TRBJ2-7, with 7 bases lining up with TRBD2. The CDR3 has 13 residues. The V segment lost 5 bases and the J segment 7 bases; nucleotides outside the gene matches: 8.

V gene TRBV6-1 combines with J gene TRBJ2-3, with D hard to call. The V gene's germline CDR1 is MNHNS and CDR2 SASEGT. Trimming removed 1 base at V and 2 bases at J, with 7 bases between. CDR3 length: 14 residues. The CDR3 reads CASSEGDSTDTQYF. In nucleotides, the CDR3 is TGTGCCAGCAGTGAAGGTGACTCCACAGATACGCAGTATTTT.

The genes are TRBV14 and TRBJ2-1; the match to TRBD1 covers 9 bases. The V segment lost 1 base and the J segment 1 base; nucleotides outside the gene matches: 11. The CDR3 spans 19 residues. Germline V gene sequence: CDR1 SGHDN, CDR2 FVKESK. CDR3: CASSQGGQGYGRSYNEQFF. The CDR3 nucleotides read TGTGCCAGCAGCCAAGGAGGACAGGGGTACGGGAGGTCCTACAATGAGCAGTTCTTC.

The chain is built from TRBV27 and TRBJ2-1, with D possibly TRBD2 on 5 matching bases. Germline V gives CDR1 MNHEY, CDR2 SMNVEV (reference sequence). The CDR3 is 14 residues long. The V end was cut by 10 bases, the J end by 4 bases, with 17 bases between. CDR3 in amino acids: CATIGGSVYNEQFF. The DNA for the CDR3 is TGTGCCACCATTGGTGGGAGTGTGTACAATGAGCAGTTCTTC.

The CDR3 loop reads CATSGQGLNTIYF. Written as DNA, the CDR3 is TGTGCCACCAGCGGACAGGGACTAAACACCATATATTTT. J is TRBJ1-3 and V is TRBV25-1; 8 bases map to TRBD1. The CDR3 loop spans 13 amino acids. Trimming removed 10 bases from V and 6 bases from J; junction bases left unmatched: 8. Germline lookup yields CDR1 MGHDK and CDR2 SYGVNS.

As concerns this clone: A read error may account for a junction end that differs from germline. The V gene is TRBV4-1, the J gene TRBJ2-2, with 7 bases lining up with TRBD1. Per the germline V gene, CDR1 is MGHRA and CDR2 is YSYEKL. This CDR3 contains 17 residues. The CDR3 region has the DNA TGCGCCAGCACCCAACATGGGCAGGGGGTGAACACCGGGGAGCTGTTTTTT. Its protein is CASTQHGQGVNTGELFF.

The chain carries TRBV5-1 and TRBJ1-3; 8 bases align to TRBD1. CDR3 length equals 14 residues. V gave up 4 bases and J gave up 7 bases; unmatched junction bases: 7. Germline V CDR1 and CDR2: SGHRS, YFSETQ. The CDR3 protein is CASSEDRAINTIYF. The CDR3 DNA follows: TGCGCCAGCAGCGAGGACAGGGCTATTAACACCATATATTTT.